This TCR beta chain was obtained from a study of identical twins. Study-level findings and limits: Beta out-of-frame twin sharing showed a weaker excess.

This CDR3 is 13 amino acids long. Trimming took off 7 bases at V and 1 base at J, with 13 bases between the two ends. Germline V gene lookup returns CDR1 SQVTM and CDR2 ANQGSEA. In this sample, this clonotype turned up a few times. The antigen is undetermined. TCRdb reprocessed the 5' RACE reads with MiXCR, giving one entry per CDR3 protein. The profile shows about 240,000 distinct CDR3 sequences, 7% to 8.5% of them singletons. The same data also went into a second study, on yellow fever vaccine responses in identical twins.

The origin of this receptor is a woman under 30 in good health. Sequencing was done on a sample of CD8+ T cells sorted from blood. The chain has TRBV29-1 and TRBJ1-1; D possibly corresponds to TRBD1 (5 bases). This CDR3 reads CSALLGPNTEAFF. In nucleotides, the CDR3 is TGCAGCGCCCTCCTGGGGCCGAACACTGAAGCTTTCTTT.